These 15 T cell receptor beta chains came from one sample sequenced in a study of cytomegalovirus exposure and HLA in healthy donors. The protocol was immunoSEQ multiplex PCR, while the TCRdb copy is restricted to in-frame clones and leaves out a portion. The profile shows over 200,000 clones, over 80% of them singletons. Sequenced input: PBMCs. The receptors stem from a young woman in good health and CMV-seronegative.

The CDR3 spells CASSVDDPNTEAFF. CDR3 DNA: TGTGCCAGCAGCGTAGATGACCCGAACACTGAAGCTTTCTTT. The chain is built from TRBV9 and TRBJ1-1; D is undetermined. CDR3 size: 14 residues. The germline V gene encodes CDR1 SGDLS and CDR2 YYNGEE. Trimming stripped 0 bases from V and 1 base from J, with 7 bases between.

The rearrangement links TRBV6-1 to TRBJ1-1; D uncertain. V lost 6 bases and J lost 1, with 6 bases in between. The CDR3 is 12 residues long. Germline loops: CDR1 MNHNS, CDR2 SASEGT. The CDR3 bases are TGTGCCAGCAGACACTCGAACACTGAAGCTTTCTTT. It is translated as CASRHSNTEAFF.

The V and J genes are TRBV29-1 and TRBJ2-2, with TRBD1 identical over 11 bases. CDR1 and CDR2 from the germline V gene are SQVTM and ANQGSEA. The CDR3 covers 18 residues. The CDR3 sequence is CRINRRTGGRPNTGELFF. CDR3 DNA sequence: TGCAGGATCAACAGAAGGACAGGGGGCCGCCCGAACACCGGGGAGCTGTTTTTT.

This chain uses TRBV28 with TRBJ2-7, with 9 bases identical to TRBD2. The CDR3 length is 15 residues. Germline CDR1 and CDR2: MDHEN and SYDVKM. After removal of 4 bases from V and 2 bases from J, the junction contained 6 bases not matched to a gene. The CDR3 here is CASSSFSGSPYEQYF. In DNA, the CDR3 is TGTGCCAGCAGTTCGTTTAGCGGGAGCCCCTACGAGCAGTACTTC.

The J gene is TRBJ1-2, the V gene TRBV28, with D possibly being TRBD1 (6 bases). Trimming left V 7 bases short and J 1 base short, with 16 bases between. Germline CDR1 and CDR2: MDHEN and SYDVKM. The CDR3 runs 15 residues. The CDR3 reads CASMGHDRINYGYTF. Written as DNA, the CDR3 is TGTGCCAGCATGGGACACGACAGGATTAACTATGGCTACACCTTC.

The chain has TRBV6-1 and TRBJ2-3; D gene uncertain. Germline V gene data show CDR1 as MNHNS and CDR2 as SASEGT. CDR3 size: 11 residues. V was cut by 8 bases and J by 2 bases, with 5 bases left in between. CDR3 sequence reads: CASLFTDTQYF. The CDR3 DNA sequence: TGTGCCAGCCTCTTCACAGATACGCAGTATTTT.

The V gene is TRBV6-5, the J gene TRBJ2-1; D gene unclear. Germline assignment: CDR1 MNHEY and CDR2 SVGAGI. The CDR3 length is 11 residues. Trimming took 7 bases from V and 8 from J, leaving 9 bases between them. Written as DNA, the CDR3 is TGTGCCAGCAATATGGGCGATGAGCAGTTCTTC. It encodes CASNMGDEQFF.

The chain carries TRBV6-6 and TRBJ2-7, with TRBD2 identical over 13 bases. Per germline, CDR1 MNHNY and CDR2 SVGAGI (reference sequence). There are 16 residues in the CDR3. V shed 0 bases, J shed 5 bases, and the junction held 4 bases outside the gene matches. This CDR3 is CASSYSGLAGAHEQYF. The CDR3, as DNA: TGTGCCAGCAGTTACTCAGGACTAGCGGGAGCCCACGAGCAGTACTTC.

This chain connects TRBV4-1 to TRBJ2-7; TRBD1 or TRBD2 may be the D gene (6 bases each). Trimming pared 2 bases from V and 2 bases from J, leaving 13 bases between. Germline V gene lookup returns CDR1 MGHRA and CDR2 YSYEKL. The CDR3 runs to 15 residues. CDR3 residues: CASSQIRGLPYEQYF. For the CDR3, the DNA is TGCGCCAGCAGCCAAATCCGGGGGCTGCCCTACGAGCAGTACTTC.

The gene calls are TRBV28 and TRBJ1-1; D gene uncertain. The CDR3 is 12 amino acids. The V and J ends lost 5 bases and 4 bases respectively, with 8 bases between them. CDR1 is MDHEN and CDR2 is SYDVKM in the germline V gene. CDR3 coding DNA: TGTGCCAGCAGTGTGGGTAGCACTGAAGCTTTCTTT. Its protein product is CASSVGSTEAFF.

J is TRBJ1-2 and V is TRBV27, with 7 positions matching TRBD1. The CDR3 has 13 residues. V shed 2 bases and J 5 bases; nucleotides not matched to a gene: 2. Germline V lookup: CDR1 MNHEY, CDR2 SMNVEV (reference sequence). As DNA, the CDR3 is TGTGCCAGCAGTTTACAACAGGGGTATGGCTACACCTTC. It yields the protein CASSLQQGYGYTF.

J is TRBJ2-7 and V is TRBV27; a weak D match, TRBD1 (5 bases). Per germline, CDR1 MNHEY and CDR2 SMNVEV (reference sequence). Trimming took off 3 bases at V and 2 bases at J, with 14 bases between the two ends. The CDR3 loop spans 15 amino acids. CDR3 loop: CASSFSTGFTYEQYF. In nucleotides, the CDR3 is TGTGCCAGCAGTTTCTCCACAGGTTTCACCTACGAGCAGTACTTC.

This chain links TRBV6-5 with TRBJ1-2; D uncertain. Germline V CDR1 and CDR2: MNHEY, SVGAGI. V was trimmed by 6 bases and J by 8 bases, leaving 19 bases between them. This CDR3 has 14 residues. The CDR3 is CASRGSPGNSGYTF. DNA for the CDR3: TGTGCCAGCAGGGGGTCTCCGGGAAATAGCGGCTACACCTTC.

This chain uses TRBV15 with TRBJ1-1; maybe TRBD1 (5 bases). Trimming left V 1 base short and J 0 bases short, with 12 bases between. The CDR3 length is 16 residues. CDR1 is LNHNV and CDR2 is YYDKDF in the germline V gene (reference sequence). CDR3 sequence: CATSRVPGSMNTEAFF. The CDR3 DNA reads TGTGCCACCAGCAGAGTGCCAGGGAGCATGAACACTGAAGCTTTCTTT.

The J gene is TRBJ2-7, the V gene TRBV9, with no clear D. V was pared by 4 bases and J by 6 bases, with 8 bases between. The germline V gene has CDR1 SGDLS and CDR2 YYNGEE. The CDR3 loop spans 11 amino acids. This chain's CDR3 is CASSPPFEQYF. DNA of the CDR3: TGTGCCAGCAGCCCACCCTTCGAGCAGTACTTC.